This T cell receptor beta chain was retrieved from a study of CD8 T cells in Susac syndrome. As for the study in general: At blood draw, Susac syndrome patients were therapy-naive, on corticosteroids, or on intravenous immunoglobulin alone. Study observations and caveats: The study recognized that the number of individuals in its TCR sequencing and HLA analysis was relatively small.

CD8+ and CD4+ T cells from blood underwent TCR beta sequencing, which was carried out in a high-throughput format. As regards this clonotype: Antigen: not known.

The authors reverse transcribed 0.5 to 1 ug RNA with random hexamers. The CDR3 of TCR beta was amplified by immunoSEQ multiplex PCR across 54 Vbeta and 13 Jbeta. TCRdb reprocessed the immunoSEQ multiplex PCR reads with MiXCR, giving one entry per CDR3 protein. The sample consists of about 240,000 distinct CDR3 sequences, 90% to 96% of them appearing once. Germline V gives CDR1 GTSNPN, CDR2 SVGIG (reference sequence). The V end was cut by 0 bases, the J end by 12 bases, with 11 bases between. The CDR3 spans 11 residues. Sequencing was done on a sample of CD4+ T cells from PBMCs. The chain carries TRBV30 and TRBJ1-2; no clear D gene. The source is a human donor with Susac syndrome. CDR3 nucleotides: TGTGCCTGGAGTGTACGAAGTGAAAACACCTTC. Translating gives CAWSVRSENTF.